The present T cell receptor beta chain was sequenced within a study of blood T cells in healthy people across ages. Germline V gene data show CDR1 as ENHRY and CDR2 as SYGVKD. The CDR3 totals 15 residues. This clonotype was seen only a few times. One end of the junction varies from germline; a read error may be responsible. Combining a sample-barcoded 5' primer with a J-beta primer mix, a second PCR ran for roughly 7 to 11 cycles. MiXCR, applied by TCRdb to the 5' RACE reads, yields one record per CDR3 protein. The sample includes some 1,000,000 distinct CDR3 sequences, 25% seen only once; the top ten take around 0.75%. The data were also submitted as part of a second study, on T cells of mothers and their children. That report adds: The study obtained over 9 million TCR beta CDR3 reads per mother and some 3 million per child.

This chain uses TRBV10-3 with TRBJ1-1, with 7 bases lining up with TRBD1. The sequenced sample consisted of blood. This TCR was sampled from a girl aged 2-9 years in good health. The CDR3 protein is CASFPGQTLNTEVFF. CDR3 sequence (DNA): TGTGCCTCTTTCCCGGGACAGACCCTGAACACTGAAGTTTTCTTT.